This T cell receptor beta chain emerged from a study of CD8 T cells in ankylosing spondylitis. The V gene's germline CDR1 is SEHNR and CDR2 FQNEAQ (reference sequence). CDR3 length equals 12 residues. V was clipped by 11 bases and J by 5 bases, with 15 bases between them. It was by quantitative 5'-RACE with molecular barcodes that TCR beta libraries were made. TCRdb redid the calling of the 5' RACE reads with MiXCR, one entry per CDR3 protein. The sample contains 150,000 to 200,000 distinct CDR3 sequences, roughly 13% of which appear only once. Sequences were obtained from blood, either unsorted or a sorted T cell fraction (not recorded which). The TCR originated in a female donor with ankylosing spondylitis or in good health (not recorded which). The genes are TRBV7-9 and TRBJ2-5; D possibly corresponds to TRBD2 (7 bases). CDR3 region: CACRTAGETQYF. The CDR3 coding sequence is TGTGCCTGTCGGACAGCGGGGGAGACCCAGTACTTC.